These 31 T cell receptor beta chains share one sample of origin, sequenced in a study of blood T cell repertoires in COVID-19. Only in-frame clones appear in the TCRdb table, and some are missing; sequencing was by immunoSEQ multiplex PCR. The sample includes hundreds of thousands of clones, roughly 90% seen only once; the top ten take approximately 4%. The sequenced sample was peripheral blood. The receptor source for this set is a woman aged 45-59 years with active or convalescent COVID-19.

This chain connects TRBV7-8 to TRBJ1-1; the match to TRBD1 covers 8 bases. The J segment lost 7 bases and the V segment lost 5 bases, leaving 9 bases of the junction unmatched. Germline CDR1 reads SGHVS; CDR2 reads FQNEAQ. The CDR3 sequence is 14 residues long. The CDR3: CASSDNSGGGEAFF. The CDR3 DNA follows: TGTGCCAGCAGCGATAACTCAGGGGGCGGTGAAGCTTTCTTT.

The chain links TRBV7-2 to TRBJ2-2; weak D call: TRBD2 (5 bases). Germline CDR1 is SGHTA and CDR2 is FQGNSA. The CDR3 is 15 amino acids. Trimming stripped 2 bases from V and 4 bases from J, with 11 bases between. The DNA of the CDR3 is TGTGCCAGCAGCTTACGTCCGGGATTCACCGGGGAGCTGTTTTTT. Translated, it gives CASSLRPGFTGELFF.

This sequence joins TRBV6-2 or TRBV6-3 and TRBJ2-1; 9 bases align to TRBD2. The CDR3 is 16 amino acids. Per the germline V gene, CDR1 is MNHEY and CDR2 is SVGEGT. V shed 5 bases and J 0 bases; nucleotides not matched to a gene: 5. The CDR3 reads CASSRASGNSYNEQFF. The CDR3 DNA reads as TGTGCCAGCAGTAGGGCTAGCGGGAACTCCTACAATGAGCAGTTCTTC.

This clone was counted a few times. The rearrangement joins TRBV7-9 to TRBJ2-2; tentative D call: TRBD1 (7 bases). Germline V gene data show CDR1 as SEHNR and CDR2 as FQNEAQ (reference sequence). This CDR3 has 16 amino acids. V was cut by 3 bases and J by 4 bases, with 15 bases left in between. The CDR3 DNA sequence: TGTGCCAGCAGCTTGGAGGGGGCCGGAGGCACCGGGGAGCTGTTTTTT. This codes for CASSLEGAGGTGELFF.

The CDR3: CASSQDRGGHEKLFF. Written as DNA, the CDR3 is TGCGCCAGCAGCCAAGATCGGGGGGGTCACGAAAAACTGTTTTTT. The chain links TRBV4-3 to TRBJ1-4; the D gene is possibly TRBD1 (5 bases). The CDR3 is 15 residues long. Germline CDR1 and CDR2: LGHNA and YSLEER. V was clipped by 0 bases and J by 8 bases, with 13 bases between them.

V is TRBV7-2 and J is TRBJ1-3; TRBD1 is a possible D gene (5 bases). The CDR3 is 17 amino acids. Trimming pared 0 bases from V and 0 bases from J, leaving 12 bases between. CDR1 and CDR2 from the germline V gene are SGHTA and FQGNSA. In nucleotides, the CDR3 is TGTGCCAGCAGCTTAGCAATGGGGCGTAGCTCTGGAAACACCATATATTTT. Translated: CASSLAMGRSSGNTIYF.

The V call is TRBV19, the J call TRBJ1-5, with no clear D. Per the germline V gene, CDR1 is LNHDA and CDR2 is SQIVND (reference sequence). The germline V and J ends were trimmed by 5 bases and 6 bases, with 8 bases remaining between them. The CDR3 has 12 residues. CDR3 bases: TGTGCCAGTAGTTTCGGGAGTCAGCCCCAGCATTTT. It codes for CASSFGSQPQHF.

V and J are TRBV6-2 or TRBV6-3 and TRBJ2-5; 10 bases map to TRBD2. This CDR3 is built from 18 residues. V shed 0 bases and J 2 bases; nucleotides not matched to a gene: 9. Germline lookup yields CDR1 MNHEY and CDR2 SVGEGT. The DNA of the CDR3 is TGTGCCAGCAGTTACTCGATTCAGACTAGCGGGTTACAAGAGACCCAGTACTTC. The encoded protein is CASSYSIQTSGLQETQYF.

The V gene is TRBV28, the J gene TRBJ2-2; 9 nucleotides align to TRBD2. Germline trimming cut 5 bases from V and 9 bases from J; bases unmatched to any gene: 4. CDR1 and CDR2 from the germline V gene are MDHEN and SYDVKM. CDR3 length equals 13 residues. CDR3 DNA sequence: TGTGCCAGCAGTCTGGGACTAGCCAGGGAGCTGTTTTTT. Translated: CASSLGLARELFF.

The chain recombines TRBV6-5 with TRBJ2-7; 7 bases fit TRBD2. The CDR3 contains 13 residues. V lost 7 bases to trimming and J lost 0 bases; unmatched junction nucleotides: 3. The V gene's germline CDR1 is MNHEY and CDR2 SVGAGI. In nucleotides, the CDR3 is TGTGCCAGCACTAGCGGCAACTCCTACGAGCAGTACTTC. This gives the protein CASTSGNSYEQYF.

The chain joins TRBV5-8 to TRBJ1-2; D is possibly TRBD1 (5 bases). From germline, CDR1 is SGHTS and CDR2 YDEGEE. The length of the CDR3 is 14 residues. V was cut by 1 base and J by 8 bases, with 15 bases left in between. CDR3 DNA sequence: TGTGCCAGCAGCTTGTATCGGGGCGGAGGGGGCTACACCTTC. Amino acid sequence: CASSLYRGGGGYTF.

This chain connects TRBV3-1 (or the pseudogene TRBV3-2) to TRBJ1-2; 12 bases fit TRBD1. This CDR3 is 14 amino acids long. Germline CDR1 and CDR2: LGHDT and YNNKEL (reference sequence). J lost 8 bases, V lost 5 bases, and 6 bases had no gene match. The CDR3 bases are TGTGCCAGCAGCAGTGGGACAGGGGGCGGCGGCTACACCTTC. Translation gives CASSSGTGGGGYTF.

The chain recombines TRBV20-1 with TRBJ2-7; the D gene is possibly TRBD2 (5 bases). This CDR3 has 14 amino acids. V was pared by 3 bases and J by 0 bases, with 12 bases between. Germline V gene lookup returns CDR1 DFQATT and CDR2 SNEGSKA (reference sequence). CDR3 protein: CSASLRTASYEQYF. For the CDR3, the DNA is TGCAGTGCTAGTCTCCGGACTGCCTCCTACGAGCAGTACTTC.

V is TRBV5-1 and J is TRBJ1-1, with D perhaps matching TRBD1 (5 bases). Germline V CDR1 and CDR2: SGHRS, YFSETQ. V lost 1 base and J lost 0, with 10 bases in between. This CDR3 has 15 residues. The CDR3 reads CASSLPTDLNTEAFF. The DNA of the CDR3 is TGCGCCAGCAGCTTGCCGACAGACTTGAACACTGAAGCTTTCTTT.

The chain carries TRBV28 and TRBJ1-3; no reliable D call. Deletions cut 6 bases from V and 2 bases from J, with 5 bases between. CDR1 and CDR2 (germline): MDHEN, SYDVKM. The length of the CDR3 is 12 residues. This CDR3 is CASSSPGNTIYF. CDR3 in DNA: TGTGCCAGCAGCTCCCCTGGAAACACCATATATTTT.

The rearrangement joins TRBV6-5 to TRBJ2-7, with 12 bases matching TRBD1. Germline V gene data show CDR1 as MNHEY and CDR2 as SVGAGI. This CDR3 contains 15 residues. Trimming removed 5 bases from V and 4 bases from J; junction bases left unmatched: 6. The chain's CDR3 is CASSTRDRGLYEQYF. In DNA form, the CDR3 reads TGTGCCAGCAGTACCCGGGACAGGGGGCTTTACGAGCAGTACTTC.

In this sample, this clone turned up once. J is TRBJ1-4 and V is TRBV7-9, with 11 bases aligning to TRBD1. The junction had 7 bases not matched to a gene; V was cut back by 5 bases and J by 8 bases. The CDR3 covers 15 residues. Per germline, CDR1 SEHNR and CDR2 FQNEAQ (reference sequence). For the CDR3, the DNA is TGTGCCAGCAGCCAGTGGACAGGGGGCGAAGAAAAACTGTTTTTT. Amino acids: CASSQWTGGEEKLFF.

The chain couples TRBV6-2 or TRBV6-3 to TRBJ2-7; 7 bases fit TRBD2. This CDR3 has 19 residues. V was clipped by 0 bases and J by 5 bases; unmatched bases: 19. Germline V gene lookup returns CDR1 MNHEY and CDR2 SVGEGT. This CDR3 reads CASSYSIRSGGLGSHEQYF. CDR3 coding DNA: TGTGCCAGCAGTTACTCGATACGATCCGGCGGACTAGGATCCCACGAGCAGTACTTC.

The V and J genes are TRBV7-2 and TRBJ2-3; the D is unclear. The V gene lost 5 bases and the J gene lost 6 bases, with 12 bases spanning the gap. There are 13 residues in the CDR3. Germline loops: CDR1 SGHTA, CDR2 FQGNSA. CDR3 protein: CASSPSDKDTQYF. The CDR3 coding sequence is TGTGCCAGCAGCCCTTCCGACAAGGATACGCAGTATTTT.

This sequence joins TRBV6-2 or TRBV6-3 and TRBJ1-1; 7 bases match TRBD1. The J segment lost 7 bases and the V segment lost 0 bases, leaving 2 bases of the junction unmatched. This CDR3 is 13 amino acids long. From germline, CDR1 is MNHEY and CDR2 SVGEGT. CDR3 coding DNA: TGTGCCAGCAGTTACTCGCAGGGGGGTGAAGCTTTCTTT. It translates to CASSYSQGGEAFF.

The rearrangement joins TRBV19 to TRBJ2-7, with 8 bases that match TRBD1. This CDR3 contains 15 residues. V was pared by 4 bases and J by 3 bases, with 8 bases of the junction left unmatched. In germline, CDR1 is LNHDA, CDR2 SQIVND (reference sequence). In DNA, the CDR3 is TGTGCCAGTAGTACCCCGGGACAGGCCAACTACGAGCAGTACTTC. Its translation: CASSTPGQANYEQYF.

V usage is TRBV9 and J usage is TRBJ2-1; tentatively, D is TRBD2 (5 bases). The CDR3 has 16 amino acids. Trimming removed 2 bases at V and 0 bases at J, with 12 bases between. Per the germline V gene, CDR1 is SGDLS and CDR2 is YYNGEE. The CDR3 is CASSVQAASSYNEQFF. CDR3 DNA sequence: TGTGCCAGCAGCGTTCAAGCGGCCAGCTCCTACAATGAGCAGTTCTTC.

V is TRBV27 and J is TRBJ1-1; TRBD1 aligns across 8 bases. CDR1 MNHEY and CDR2 SMNVEV come from the germline V gene (reference sequence). The CDR3 has 14 amino acids. With 6 bases clipped from V and 2 bases from J, the junction kept 5 bases outside the gene matches. CDR3 coding DNA: TGTGCCAGCAGCGACGACAGGGGAAACACTGAAGCTTTCTTT. This translates into CASSDDRGNTEAFF.

The genes are TRBV3-1 (or the pseudogene TRBV3-2) and TRBJ1-2, with 8 bases matching TRBD1. The V segment lost 1 base and the J segment 8 bases; nucleotides outside the gene matches: 9. From germline, CDR1 is LGHDT and CDR2 YNNKEL (reference sequence). The CDR3 is 15 amino acids. For the CDR3, the DNA is TGTGCCAGCAGCCAAGCCGGACAGGGATGGAGCGGCTACACCTTC. This codes for CASSQAGQGWSGYTF.

The chain carries TRBV6-5 and TRBJ1-2, with 7 positions matching TRBD1. In germline, CDR1 is MNHEY, CDR2 SVGAGI. Trimming cost V 0 bases and J 7 bases; bases outside gene matches: 2. The CDR3 extends over 13 amino acids. The CDR3 loop is CASSYSQGVGYTF. The CDR3 DNA reads as TGTGCCAGCAGTTACTCCCAGGGGGTTGGCTACACCTTC.

The chain joins TRBV7-2 to TRBJ1-2, with D unclear. Germline CDR1 SGHTA, CDR2 FQGNSA. The CDR3 totals 13 residues. Trimming cost V 5 bases and J 11 bases, with 18 bases left between them. The CDR3: CASSRDPSSRYTF. Written as DNA, the CDR3 is TGTGCCAGCAGCCGCGACCCTTCATCGAGGTACACCTTC.

This clone has more than one count but fewer than ten. The chain recombines TRBV30 with TRBJ1-4, with D uncertain. The CDR3 is 12 residues long. Looked up from germline, CDR1 is GTSNPN and CDR2 is SVGIG (reference sequence). The germline V and J ends were trimmed by 0 bases and 5 bases, with 4 bases remaining between them. The CDR3 is CAWSVQNEKLFF. The CDR3 DNA reads as TGTGCCTGGAGTGTACAAAATGAAAAACTGTTTTTT. Drawing the rest from reference TRBV30 and TRBJ1-4, the complete variable domain is SQTIHQWPATLVQPVGSPLSLECTVEGTSNPNLYWYRQAAGRGLQLLFYSVGIGQISSEVPQNLSASRPQDRQFILSSKKLLLSDSGFYLCAWSVQNEKLFFGSGTQLSVL.

The V call is TRBV5-4, the J call TRBJ2-7; 11 bases are a match to TRBD2. The length of the CDR3 is 14 residues. Germline assignment: CDR1 SGHNT and CDR2 YYREEE (reference sequence). V lost 4 bases, J lost 3 bases, and 3 bases stayed unmatched. The CDR3: CASSPGTSGYEQYF. CDR3 nucleotides: TGTGCCAGCAGCCCCGGGACTAGCGGCTACGAGCAGTACTTC. Variable domain in full (rest from reference TRBV5-4 and TRBJ2-7): ETGVTQSPTHLIKTRGQQVTLRCSSQSGHNTVSWYQQALGQGPQFIFQYYREEENGRGNFPPRFSGLQFPNYSSELNVNALELDDSALYLCASSPGTSGYEQYFGPGTRLTVT.

The V gene is TRBV4-1, the J gene TRBJ2-7; 13 bases align to TRBD2. This CDR3 is 17 amino acids long. V was pared by 4 bases and J by 5 bases, with 11 bases of the junction left unmatched. CDR1 and CDR2 from the germline V gene are MGHRA and YSYEKL. CDR3 DNA: TGCGCCAGCAGCCCCAAATCCGGGACTAGCGGGGTCAACGAGCAGTACTTC. It is translated as CASSPKSGTSGVNEQYF.

The chain carries TRBV30 and TRBJ1-1, with D hard to call. Trimming shortened V by 2 bases and J by 3 bases, and 19 bases separated the two germline ends. CDR3 size: 16 residues. The germline CDR1 and CDR2 sequences are GTSNPN and SVGIG (reference sequence). The CDR3 bases are TGTGCCTGGAGTCTGTCCGGAGGGCGTCCTTACACTGAAGCTTTCTTT. As protein: CAWSLSGGRPYTEAFF.

The gene calls are TRBV6-5 and TRBJ2-3; 10 nucleotides line up with TRBD1. Per the germline V gene, CDR1 is MNHEY and CDR2 is SVGAGI. The V and J ends lost 2 bases and 8 bases, in that order; junction bases with no gene match: 1. There are 13 residues in the CDR3. DNA of the CDR3: TGTGCCAGCAGTTACGACAGGGGGCCTACGCAGTATTTT. Amino acids: CASSYDRGPTQYF.